This T cell receptor (beta chain) was sequenced for a study of CD8+CD57+ T cells in acquired aplastic anemia. General observations from the study: Patients and controls turned out to have roughly 31 CD8+ CDR3 sequences in common.

Genomic DNA, serving as template, underwent TCR beta VDJ and CDR3 profiling. TCRdb processed the reads anew with MiXCR; each CDR3 protein has one entry. The data hold around 170,000 distinct CDR3 sequences, with approximately 46% observed a single time. This clonotype has a count of ten or more. Its antigen is unknown. The germline V and J ends were trimmed by 5 bases and 4 bases, with 15 bases remaining between them. The CDR3 totals 15 residues. Germline CDR1 reads SGHTA; CDR2 reads FQGTGA. V is TRBV7-3 and J is TRBJ1-5; D remains unclear. The receptor comes from a human donor in good health. The sequencing input was sorted CD4+, CD8+, or CD8+CD57+ T cells (not recorded which) from PBMCs. The CDR3 loop reads CASSNGLARNQPQHF. CDR3 DNA sequence: TGTGCCAGCAGCAATGGGTTGGCGAGGAATCAGCCCCAGCATTTT.